The next 6 T cell receptor beta chains were all read from a single sample in a study of T cells in Graves' hyperthyroidism and ophthalmopathy. Amplification targeted TCR beta CDR3 regions from RNA transcripts. First-round RT-PCR of the TCR CDR3 relied on the HTBI primer set. From the multiplex PCR reads, TCRdb called clonotypes with MiXCR, one entry per CDR3 protein. The data contain roughly 700,000 distinct CDR3 sequences, around 16% of them singletons. Sample: blood. These receptors were obtained from a man aged 50 to 60 with Graves' hyperthyroidism.

J is TRBJ2-5 and V is TRBV4-3; weak D call: TRBD2 (5 bases). Trimming took off 0 bases at V and 5 bases at J, with 10 bases between the two ends. CDR1 and CDR2 from the germline V gene are LGHNA and YSLEER. The CDR3 sequence is 14 residues long. CDR3 DNA sequence: TGCGCCAGCAGCCAAGACGAGGGTCTCGAGACCCAGTACTTC. This encodes CASSQDEGLETQYF.

This clonotype was observed a handful of times. A much larger clone sits a single nucleotide away, making a read error possible. The chain recombines TRBV28 with TRBJ2-5, with D perhaps matching TRBD2 (5 bases). The CDR3 loop spans 14 amino acids. The V gene lost 8 bases and the J gene lost 7 bases, with 20 bases spanning the gap. Germline CDR1 is MDHEN and CDR2 is SYDVKM. DNA for the CDR3: TGTGCCAGCGGTATAACGGGGATTCGGGGGACCCAGTACTTC. Protein: CASGITGIRGTQYF.

This chain connects TRBV6-1 to TRBJ1-4; the D gene is possibly TRBD1 (6 bases). Germline-derived CDR1 and CDR2 are MNHNS and SASEGT. Trimming cost V 6 bases and J 2 bases, with 16 bases left between them. This CDR3 spans 16 amino acids. The CDR3 DNA reads TGTGCCAGCAGCCCCCGGGGGGGCTATACTAATGAAAAACTGTTTTTT. Translation gives CASSPRGGYTNEKLFF.

Only a few counts were recorded for this clonotype. The V call is TRBV6-2 or TRBV6-3, the J call TRBJ2-1; 11 bases align to TRBD2. Unmatched junction bases numbered 5, after V lost 6 bases and J lost 7 bases. The CDR3 is 14 amino acids. Germline CDR1 and CDR2: MNHEY and SVGEGT. The CDR3 coding sequence is TGTGCCAGCAGGGCTAGCGGGAGGATGAATGAGCAGTTCTTC. Protein product: CASRASGRMNEQFF.

This clonotype was detected ten times or more. The chain uses TRBV7-2 and TRBJ2-7; no firm D call. The CDR3 is 15 residues long. Germline lookup yields CDR1 SGHTA and CDR2 FQGNSA. Trimming shortened V by 2 bases and J by 0 bases, and 11 bases separated the two germline ends. The CDR3 loop reads CASSLRPRLSYEQYF. DNA of the CDR3: TGTGCCAGCAGCTTAAGACCTCGCCTCTCCTACGAGCAGTACTTC.

The chain recombines TRBV5-1 with TRBJ1-1, with TRBD1 matching 8 bases. V shed 1 base and J 4 bases; nucleotides not matched to a gene: 3. The CDR3 covers 14 residues. From germline, CDR1 is SGHRS and CDR2 YFSETQ. Here the CDR3 DNA reads TGCGCCAGCAGCTTGCGTCAGGGGGCCACTGAAGCTTTCTTT. Its protein product is CASSLRQGATEAFF.